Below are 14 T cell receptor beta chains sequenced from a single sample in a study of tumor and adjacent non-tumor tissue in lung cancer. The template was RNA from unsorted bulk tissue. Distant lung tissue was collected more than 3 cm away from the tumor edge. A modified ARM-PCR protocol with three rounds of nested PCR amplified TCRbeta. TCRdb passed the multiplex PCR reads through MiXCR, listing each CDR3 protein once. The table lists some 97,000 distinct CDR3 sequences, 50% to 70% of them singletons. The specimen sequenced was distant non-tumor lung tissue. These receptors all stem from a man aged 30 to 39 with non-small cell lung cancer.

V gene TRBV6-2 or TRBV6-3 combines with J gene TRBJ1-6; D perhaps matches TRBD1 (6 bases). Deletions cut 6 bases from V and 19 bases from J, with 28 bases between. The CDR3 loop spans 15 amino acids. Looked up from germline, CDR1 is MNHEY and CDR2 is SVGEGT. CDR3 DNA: TGTGCCAGCAGGACCGAGACAGGAACAAATTCACACCTACACTTT. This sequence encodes CASRTETGTNSHLHF.

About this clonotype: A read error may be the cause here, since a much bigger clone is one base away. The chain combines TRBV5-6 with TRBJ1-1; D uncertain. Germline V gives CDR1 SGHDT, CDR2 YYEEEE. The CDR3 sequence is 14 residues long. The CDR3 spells CAISLPQSQEVAFF. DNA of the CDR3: TGTGCCATCAGCTTGCCCCAGTCCCAGGAGGTAGCTTTCTTT.

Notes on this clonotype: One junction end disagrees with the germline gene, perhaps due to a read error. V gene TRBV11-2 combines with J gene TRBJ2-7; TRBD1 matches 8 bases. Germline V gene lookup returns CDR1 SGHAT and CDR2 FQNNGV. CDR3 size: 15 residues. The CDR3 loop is CACSIVWTGLGEQYF. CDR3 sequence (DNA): TGTGCCTGCAGCATCGTTTGGACAGGGCTGGGCGAGCAGTACTTC. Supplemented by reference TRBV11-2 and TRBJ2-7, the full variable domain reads EAGVAQSPRYKIIEKRQSVAFWCNPISGHATLYWYQQILGQGPKLLIQFQNNGVVDDSQLPKDRFSAERLKGVDSTLKIQPAKLEDSAVYLCACSIVWTGLGEQYFGPGTRLTVT.

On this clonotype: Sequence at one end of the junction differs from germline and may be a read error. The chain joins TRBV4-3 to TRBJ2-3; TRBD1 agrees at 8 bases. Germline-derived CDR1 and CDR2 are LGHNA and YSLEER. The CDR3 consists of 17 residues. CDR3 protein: CASTSPPMTGAGDTQYF. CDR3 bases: TGCGCCAGCACCTCTCCCCCGATGACAGGGGCCGGAGATACTCAGTATTTT.

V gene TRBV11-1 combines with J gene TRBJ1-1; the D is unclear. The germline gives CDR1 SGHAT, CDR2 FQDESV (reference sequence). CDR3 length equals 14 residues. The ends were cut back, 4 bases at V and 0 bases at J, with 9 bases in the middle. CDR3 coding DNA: TGTGCCAGCAGCTGCTTAGCTGTGAACACTGAAGCTTTCTTT. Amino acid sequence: CASSCLAVNTEAFF.

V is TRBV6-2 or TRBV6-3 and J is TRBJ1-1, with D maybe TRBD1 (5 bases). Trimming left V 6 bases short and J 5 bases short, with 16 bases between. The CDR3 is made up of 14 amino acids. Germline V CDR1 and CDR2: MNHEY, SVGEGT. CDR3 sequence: CASRTSGEQTEAFF. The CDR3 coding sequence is TGTGCCAGCAGGACGTCGGGGGAACAAACTGAAGCTTTCTTT.

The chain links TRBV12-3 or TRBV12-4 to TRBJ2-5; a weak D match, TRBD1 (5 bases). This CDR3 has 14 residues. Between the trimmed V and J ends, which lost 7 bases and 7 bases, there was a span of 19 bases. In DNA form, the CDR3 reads TGTGCCAGCACCCCGACAGCCCCCCAGGGGACCCAGTACTTC. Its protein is CASTPTAPQGTQYF.

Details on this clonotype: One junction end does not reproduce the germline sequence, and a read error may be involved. CDR3 in amino acids: CSTRDFFIVGADTQYF. The DNA for the CDR3 is TGCAGTACTAGAGATTTTTTCATAGTGGGAGCGGATACGCAGTATTTT. The genes are TRBV20-1 and TRBJ2-3, with TRBD2 as a possible D gene (5 bases). Germline V gene sequence: CDR1 DFQATT, CDR2 SNEGSKA (reference sequence). The CDR3 loop spans 16 amino acids.

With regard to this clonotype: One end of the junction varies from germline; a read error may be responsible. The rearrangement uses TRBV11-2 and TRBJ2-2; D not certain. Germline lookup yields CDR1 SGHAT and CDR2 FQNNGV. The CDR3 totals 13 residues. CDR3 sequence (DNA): TGTGCCGGCAGCTATAATAGAACCGGGGAGCTGTTTTTT. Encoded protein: CAGSYNRTGELFF. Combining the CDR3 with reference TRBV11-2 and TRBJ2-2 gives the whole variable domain EAGVAQSPRYKIIEKRQSVAFWCNPISGHATLYWYQQILGQGPKLLIQFQNNGVVDDSQLPKDRFSAERLKGVDSTLKIQPAKLEDSAVYLCAGSYNRTGELFFGEGSRLTVL.

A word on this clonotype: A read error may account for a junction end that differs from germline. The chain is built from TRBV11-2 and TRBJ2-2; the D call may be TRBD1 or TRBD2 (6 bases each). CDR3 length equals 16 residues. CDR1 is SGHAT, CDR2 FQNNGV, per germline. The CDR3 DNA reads TGTGTCAGCAGCTTAGGGGGGATAGGGCTGGCCGGGGAGCTGTTTTTT. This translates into CVSSLGGIGLAGELFF. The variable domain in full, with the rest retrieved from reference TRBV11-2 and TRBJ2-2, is EAGVAQSPRYKIIEKRQSVAFWCNPISGHATLYWYQQILGQGPKLLIQFQNNGVVDDSQLPKDRFSAERLKGVDSTLKIQPAKLEDSAVYLCVSSLGGIGLAGELFFGEGSRLTVL.

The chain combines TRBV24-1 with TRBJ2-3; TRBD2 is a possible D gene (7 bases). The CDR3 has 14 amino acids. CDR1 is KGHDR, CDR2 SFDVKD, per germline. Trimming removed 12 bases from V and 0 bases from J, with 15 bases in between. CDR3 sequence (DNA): TGTGCCTCGGGGGGCCCTGGGAGCACAGATACGCAGTATTTT. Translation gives CASGGPGSTDTQYF.

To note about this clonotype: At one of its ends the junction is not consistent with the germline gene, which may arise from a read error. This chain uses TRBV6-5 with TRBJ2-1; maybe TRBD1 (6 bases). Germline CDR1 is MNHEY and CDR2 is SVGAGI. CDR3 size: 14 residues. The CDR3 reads CASSYWQGNNEHFF. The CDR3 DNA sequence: TGTGCCAGCAGTTACTGGCAGGGGAACAATGAGCACTTCTTC.

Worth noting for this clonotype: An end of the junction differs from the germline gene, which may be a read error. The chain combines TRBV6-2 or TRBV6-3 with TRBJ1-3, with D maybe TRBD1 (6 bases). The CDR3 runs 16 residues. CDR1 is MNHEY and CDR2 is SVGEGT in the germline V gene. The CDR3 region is CAISYARPGQGNTKYF. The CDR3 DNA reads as TGTGCCATCAGTTACGCGCGCCCGGGACAAGGAAATACCAAATATTTT.

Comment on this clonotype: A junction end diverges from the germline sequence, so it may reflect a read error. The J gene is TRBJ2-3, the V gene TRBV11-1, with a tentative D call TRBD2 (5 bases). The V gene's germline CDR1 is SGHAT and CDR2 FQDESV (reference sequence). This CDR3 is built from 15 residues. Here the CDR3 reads CTSSKGNSDTDTQYF. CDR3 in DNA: TGTACCAGCAGCAAAGGGAATAGCGACACAGATACGCAGTATTTT.